This is a list of T cell receptor beta chains from one sample in a study of T cell responses to AZD1222 COVID-19 vaccine. Here immunoSEQ multiplex PCR was the method, and the copy in TCRdb shows in-frame clones only, minus some. Of 140,000 or so clones in the sample, around 90% were seen once. The source was peripheral blood, collected 28 days after the second AZD1222 dose. The receptors derive from an adult who received the AZD1222 COVID-19 vaccine. Both conserved end residues are part of each CDR3. The D gene is left open where the match is weak. A row's size may be missing; if present it is once, few, many or a size class.

v_gene,j_gene,d_gene,abundance,CDR3aa,CDR3nt
TRBV7-2,TRBJ2-1,.,.,CASSPPGPYNEQFF,TGTGCCAGCAGCCCCCCCGGTCCGTACAATGAGCAGTTCTTC
TRBV6-2/TRBV6-3,TRBJ2-3,TRBD2,.,CASSYTLTSGTLPTPDTQYF,TGTGCCAGCAGTTACACCCTGACTAGCGGGACCTTGCCGACGCCAGATACGCAGTATTTT
TRBV29-1,TRBJ2-7,.,.,CSVEDRDSYEQYF,TGCAGCGTTGAAGATCGCGACAGCTACGAGCAGTACTTC
TRBV19,TRBJ2-1,.,.,CASSAGDVGEQFF,TGTGCCAGTAGTGCCGGGGATGTCGGTGAGCAGTTCTTC
TRBV3-1/TRBV3-2,TRBJ2-2,.,.,CASSETTNTGELFF,TGTGCCAGCAGCGAGACTACGAACACCGGGGAGCTGTTTTTT
TRBV19,TRBJ1-1,TRBD1,.,CASSIIGTGRAEAFF,TGTGCCAGTAGTATCATTGGGACAGGGAGGGCTGAAGCTTTCTTT
TRBV7-3,TRBJ2-2,.,once,CASSTQTGPGELFF,TGTGCCAGCAGCACCCAAACAGGACCCGGGGAGCTGTTTTTT
TRBV5-4,TRBJ1-2,.,.,CASSFKRGSTHYGYTF,TGTGCCAGCAGCTTTAAGAGGGGCAGTACCCACTATGGCTACACCTTC
TRBV5-6,TRBJ1-2,TRBD1,.,CASKTGGGYGYTF,TGTGCCAGCAAGACAGGGGGCGGATATGGCTACACCTTC
TRBV5-5,TRBJ1-1,.,.,CASSRAGGMNTEAFF,TGTGCCAGCAGCCGCGCAGGCGGGATGAACACTGAAGCTTTCTTT
TRBV27,TRBJ2-3,.,.,CASSSAAEGLPDTQYF,TGTGCCAGCAGTTCAGCAGCGGAGGGTTTGCCAGATACGCAGTATTTT
TRBV25-1,TRBJ1-4,TRBD1,.,CASSESDRGGYEKLFF,TGTGCCAGCAGTGAATCCGACAGGGGAGGGTATGAAAAACTGTTTTTT
TRBV6-5,TRBJ2-3,.,.,CASSTTDTDTQYF,TGTGCCAGCAGTACGACCGACACAGATACGCAGTATTTT
TRBV6-4,TRBJ2-2,TRBD1,.,CASSPGQGNTGELFF,TGTGCCAGCAGTCCGGGACAGGGAAACACCGGGGAGCTGTTTTTT
TRBV7-2,TRBJ2-3,.,.,CASSPNRDIHTDTQYF,TGTGCCAGCAGCCCCAACCGGGACATACACACAGATACGCAGTATTTT
TRBV5-4,TRBJ2-5,.,.,CASRVEVGQETQYF,TGTGCCAGCCGGGTCGAAGTGGGCCAAGAGACCCAGTACTTC
TRBV6-6,TRBJ1-4,.,once,CASSDKGEGEKLFF,TGTGCCAGCAGTGATAAGGGGGAAGGCGAAAAACTGTTTTTT
TRBV2,TRBJ1-2,TRBD1,.,CASSRTGDGTGYGYTF,TGTGCCAGCAGTCGGACAGGGGACGGGACCGGCTATGGCTACACCTTC
TRBV29-1,TRBJ2-7,.,.,CSVLYDGQYEQYF,TGCAGCGTTCTATACGACGGACAGTACGAGCAGTACTTC
TRBV6-5,TRBJ2-7,.,.,CASSRGRSNEQYF,TGTGCCAGCAGTCGGGGCAGATCAAACGAGCAGTACTTC
TRBV5-4,TRBJ2-1,.,once,CASSSASSLNEQFF,TGTGCCAGCAGCTCTGCTAGTTCCCTTAATGAGCAGTTCTTC
TRBV6-1,TRBJ1-2,TRBD1,once,CASSEAYAGGIYGYTF,TGTGCCAGCAGTGAAGCTTACGCAGGGGGCATCTATGGCTACACCTTC
TRBV7-9,TRBJ1-2,.,.,CASSLGGAITTYGYTF,TGTGCCAGCAGCTTAGGGGGAGCCATAACTACCTATGGCTACACCTTC
TRBV4-1,TRBJ2-1,TRBD2,.,CASSQDSAGGYNEQFF,TGCGCCAGCAGCCAAGATTCGGCGGGAGGGTACAATGAGCAGTTCTTC
TRBV28,TRBJ1-2,TRBD1,.,CASSLGGQGGIEGYTF,TGTGCCAGCAGTTTAGGGGGACAGGGAGGTATTGAGGGCTACACCTTC
TRBV19,TRBJ2-1,TRBD2,.,CASSTGGVGTYNEQFF,TGTGCCAGTAGTACGGGGGGAGTAGGGACCTACAATGAGCAGTTCTTC
TRBV9,TRBJ1-3,.,.,CASSGQQSGNTIYF,TGTGCCAGCAGCGGACAGCAAAGTGGAAACACCATATATTTT
TRBV6-5,TRBJ1-4,TRBD1,once,CASSPTGVGEKLFF,TGTGCCAGCAGCCCGACAGGGGTGGGAGAAAAACTGTTTTTT
TRBV4-1,TRBJ1-1,TRBD1,.,CASSQEQAGTVLNTEAFF,TGCGCCAGCAGCCAAGAACAAGCCGGGACAGTCTTAAACACTGAAGCTTTCTTT
TRBV7-6,TRBJ2-7,.,.,CASSRGTLLSYEQYF,TGTGCCAGCAGCCGTGGGACGTTGCTATCCTACGAGCAGTACTTC
TRBV5-5,TRBJ1-2,.,.,CASSLFTGKGVYGYTF,TGTGCCAGCAGCTTGTTCACCGGGAAGGGGGTCTATGGCTACACCTTC
TRBV9,TRBJ1-6,.,.,CASSVNSNSPLHF,TGTGCCAGCAGCGTTAACAGTAATTCACCCCTCCACTTT
TRBV28,TRBJ2-1,TRBD2,.,CASSWGGNEQFF,TGTGCCAGCTCCTGGGGGGGGAATGAGCAGTTCTTC